Here is one T cell receptor beta chain with its context. This sample stems from a study of T cells after yellow fever vaccination. Germline V CDR1 and CDR2: MNHEY, SMNVEV (reference sequence). Trimming removed 3 bases from V and 0 bases from J, with 10 bases in between. This CDR3 is 15 amino acids long. Using its own MiXCR run on the 5' RACE reads, TCRdb lists one record per CDR3 protein. Of 500,000 to 650,000 distinct CDR3 sequences in the sample, 9% to 15% were seen once. The rearrangement joins TRBV27 to TRBJ2-3, with D perhaps matching TRBD1 (5 bases). The sample in question was PBMCs, obtained on the day of the yellow fever booster vaccination. The TCR originated in a man aged 30 to 39 who received the YFV17D yellow fever vaccine. CDR3 loop: CASSLTAFSTDTQYF. In DNA form, the CDR3 reads TGTGCCAGCAGTTTGACAGCGTTTAGCACAGATACGCAGTATTTT.